The T cell receptor (beta chain) under discussion was sequenced for a study of shared clonotypes between healthy human individuals. The length of the CDR3 is 12 residues. The data were produced by immunoSEQ multiplex PCR, yet TCRdb's version contains in-frame clones alone and is incomplete. The profile shows under 650,000 clones, around 96% of them singletons. The sequencing sample was made of naive CD4+ T cells sorted from blood. The subset is: CD45RA+ positively selected. The chain carries TRBV21-1 and TRBJ2-5; the table's TRBD2 call for D was not verified on the DNA. The end of the DNA aligns better with TRBJ2-7, so the J call may be wrong. TRBV21-1 is a recognized pseudogene. This TCR came from a woman between 25 and 40 years old in good health. For the CDR3, the DNA is TGTGCCAGCAGCAGTGCTCCCTACGAGCAGTACTTC. Protein product: CASSSAPYEQYF.